A single sample gave rise to the 9 T cell receptor beta chains below, sequenced in a study of patients and donors after allogeneic stem cell transplantation. TCRdb ran MiXCR on the RT-PCR reads and lists one entry per CDR3 protein. The sample yields 920,000 or so distinct CDR3 sequences, more than 15% seen once. What was sequenced was blood, either unsorted or a sorted T cell fraction (not recorded which). Receptors were obtained from a human donor who was either an allogeneic HSCT recipient or a stem cell or donor lymphocyte infusion donor (not recorded which). It is not recorded whose cells these are; they may come from a transplant donor.

Only a few counts were recorded for this clonotype. The chain uses TRBV5-1 and TRBJ2-1; 11 bases match TRBD2. Germline V gene data show CDR1 as SGHRS and CDR2 as YFSETQ. The V gene end was trimmed by 3 bases and the J gene end by 9 bases; junction bases not matched to a gene: 11. The CDR3 has 16 residues. The CDR3 loop reads CASSSLGSGRAVEQFF. For the CDR3, the DNA is TGCGCCAGCAGCTCCTTAGGTAGCGGGAGGGCCGTTGAGCAGTTCTTC. The variable domain in full, completed from reference TRBV5-1 and TRBJ2-1, reads KAGVTQTPRYLIKTRGQQVTLSCSPISGHRSVSWYQQTPGQGLQFLFEYFSETQRNKGNFPGRFSGRQFSNSRSEMNVSTLELGDSALYLCASSSLGSGRAVEQFFGPGTRLTVL.

This clonotype occurred a few times. V is TRBV29-1 and J is TRBJ2-7, with D hard to call. Germline V lookup: CDR1 SQVTM, CDR2 ANQGSEA. The CDR3 totals 14 residues. V lost 6 bases and J 6 bases, leaving 21 bases between the germline ends. The CDR3: CSVEPRVSQSEQYF. CDR3 bases: TGCAGCGTCGAACCCCGGGTTTCCCAATCCGAGCAGTACTTC.

The rearrangement uses TRBV7-9 and TRBJ2-2, with a tentative D call TRBD1 (5 bases). The CDR3 totals 15 residues. The germline V gene has CDR1 SEHNR and CDR2 FQNEAQ (reference sequence). V was pared by 6 bases and J by 6 bases, with 17 bases between. The CDR3 DNA is TGTGCCAGCAGAATCACCCCCCAGGGTCCCGGGGAGCTGTTTTTT. Residues: CASRITPQGPGELFF.

This clonotype has more than one count but fewer than ten. This rearrangement joins TRBV15 to TRBJ1-6; 8 bases are shared with TRBD1. V gave up 4 bases and J gave up 9 bases; unmatched junction bases: 11. This CDR3 has 16 residues. Per germline, CDR1 LNHNV and CDR2 YYDKDF (reference sequence). CDR3 bases: TGTGCCACCAGCAACGGAATACAGGGGGACGGTTCACCCCTCCACTTT. It specifies CATSNGIQGDGSPLHF.

The gene calls are TRBV20-1 and TRBJ2-3; 10 positions match TRBD2. The junction had 10 bases not matched to a gene; V was cut back by 7 bases and J by 3 bases. CDR3 length: 15 residues. Germline V gene sequence: CDR1 DFQATT, CDR2 SNEGSKA (reference sequence). This chain's CDR3 is CSGRVASGRTDTQYF. DNA for the CDR3: TGCAGTGGACGAGTGGCTAGCGGGAGAACAGATACGCAGTATTTT.

In this sample, this clonotype turned up a few times. The chain has TRBV2 and TRBJ2-7, with 9 bases identical to TRBD1. J gave up 1 base and V 6 bases, and 7 bases lay outside the gene matches. Germline CDR1 and CDR2: SNHLY and FYNNEI. The CDR3 is 15 amino acids. CDR3: CASRTGQGKSYEQYF. CDR3 nucleotide sequence: TGTGCCAGCAGGACCGGACAGGGGAAGTCCTACGAGCAGTACTTC.

This clonotype came up a few times. The chain has TRBV20-1 and TRBJ2-5; TRBD2 matches at 10 bases. CDR3 length: 14 residues. J was trimmed by 4 bases and V by 5 bases; bases with no gene match: 7. Germline lookup yields CDR1 DFQATT and CDR2 SNEGSKA (reference sequence). The CDR3 nucleotides read TGCAGTGCTGGACGACTAGCGGGTATAGAGACCCAGTACTTC. Amino acid sequence: CSAGRLAGIETQYF.

The count of this clonotype is one. This rearrangement joins TRBV24-1 to TRBJ2-7; D might be TRBD1 or TRBD2, each matching 5 bases. Germline V gives CDR1 KGHDR, CDR2 SFDVKD. CDR3 length equals 16 residues. The V end lost 1 base, the J end lost 0 bases, and 12 bases lay between the germline ends. The chain's CDR3 is CATSDFRRDGSYEQYF. CDR3 coding DNA: TGTGCCACCAGTGATTTCCGACGGGACGGCTCCTACGAGCAGTACTTC.

Only a few counts were recorded for this clonotype. The chain joins TRBV11-2 to TRBJ2-5, with 8 bases identical to TRBD2. The germline gives CDR1 SGHAT, CDR2 FQNNGV. This CDR3 has 14 amino acids. With V trimmed by 7 bases and J by 2 bases, 6 bases remained unmatched. CDR3: CASNFGGAQETQYF. CDR3 coding DNA: TGTGCCAGCAACTTCGGGGGGGCACAAGAGACCCAGTACTTC.